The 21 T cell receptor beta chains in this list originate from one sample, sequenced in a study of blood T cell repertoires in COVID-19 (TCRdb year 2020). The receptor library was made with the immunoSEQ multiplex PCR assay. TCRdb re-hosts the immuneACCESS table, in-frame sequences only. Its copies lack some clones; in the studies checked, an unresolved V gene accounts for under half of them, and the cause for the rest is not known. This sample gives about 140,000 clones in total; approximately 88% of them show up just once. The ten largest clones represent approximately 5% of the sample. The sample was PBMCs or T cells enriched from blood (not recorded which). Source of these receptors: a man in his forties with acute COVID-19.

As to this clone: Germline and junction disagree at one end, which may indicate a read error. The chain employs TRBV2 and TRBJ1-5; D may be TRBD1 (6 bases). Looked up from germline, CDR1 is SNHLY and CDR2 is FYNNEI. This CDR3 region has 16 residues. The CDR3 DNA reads TGTGCCATCAGTGAAGGACAGTCGAAGGGCAATCAGCCCCAGCATTTT. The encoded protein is CAISEGQSKGNQPQHF.

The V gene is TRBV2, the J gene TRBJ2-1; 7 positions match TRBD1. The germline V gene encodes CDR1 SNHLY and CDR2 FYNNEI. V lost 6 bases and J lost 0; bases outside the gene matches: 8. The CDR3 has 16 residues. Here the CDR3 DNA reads TGTGCCAGCAGACGGGACAGAACAAGCTCCTACAATGAGCAGTTCTTC. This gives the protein CASRRDRTSSYNEQFF.

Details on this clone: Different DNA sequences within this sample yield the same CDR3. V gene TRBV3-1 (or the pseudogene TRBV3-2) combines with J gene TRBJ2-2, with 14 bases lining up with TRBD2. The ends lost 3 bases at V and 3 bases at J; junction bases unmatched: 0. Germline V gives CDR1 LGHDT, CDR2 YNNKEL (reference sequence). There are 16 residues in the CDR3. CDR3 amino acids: CASSQGLAGDTGELFF. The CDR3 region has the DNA TGTGCCAGCAGCCAGGGACTAGCGGGGGACACCGGGGAGCTGTTTTTT.

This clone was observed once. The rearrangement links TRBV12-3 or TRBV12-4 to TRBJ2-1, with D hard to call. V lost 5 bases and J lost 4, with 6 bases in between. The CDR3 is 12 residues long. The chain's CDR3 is CASSTLYNEQFF. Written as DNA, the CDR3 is TGTGCCAGCAGTACTCTATACAATGAGCAGTTCTTC.

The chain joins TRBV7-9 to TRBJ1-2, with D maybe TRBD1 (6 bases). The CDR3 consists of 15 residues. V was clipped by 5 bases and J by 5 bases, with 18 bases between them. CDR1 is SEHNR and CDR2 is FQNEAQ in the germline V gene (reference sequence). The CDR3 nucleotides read TGTGCCAGCAGCGAGCGACAGAGAGGGGGTTATGGCTACACCTTC. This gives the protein CASSERQRGGYGYTF.

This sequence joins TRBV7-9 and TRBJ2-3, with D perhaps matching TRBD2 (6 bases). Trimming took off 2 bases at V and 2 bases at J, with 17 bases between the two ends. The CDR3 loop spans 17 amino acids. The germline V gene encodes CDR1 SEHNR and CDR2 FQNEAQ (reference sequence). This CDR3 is CASSLWVGGDFTDTQYF. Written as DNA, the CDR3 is TGTGCCAGCAGCTTATGGGTCGGCGGGGACTTCACAGATACGCAGTATTTT.

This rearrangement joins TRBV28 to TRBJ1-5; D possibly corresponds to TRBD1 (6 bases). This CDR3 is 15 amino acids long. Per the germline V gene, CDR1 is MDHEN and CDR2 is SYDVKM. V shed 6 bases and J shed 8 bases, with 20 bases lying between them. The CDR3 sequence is CASSRQTGLQEPQHF. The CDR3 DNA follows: TGTGCCAGCAGCCGTCAGACAGGTCTACAGGAGCCCCAGCATTTT.

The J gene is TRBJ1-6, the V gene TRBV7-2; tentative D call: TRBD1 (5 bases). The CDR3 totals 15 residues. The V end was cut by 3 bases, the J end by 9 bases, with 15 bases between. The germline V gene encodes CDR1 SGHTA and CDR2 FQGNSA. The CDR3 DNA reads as TGTGCCAGCAGCTTCGAGTGGCTTAGGGGTTCACCCCTCCACTTT. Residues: CASSFEWLRGSPLHF.

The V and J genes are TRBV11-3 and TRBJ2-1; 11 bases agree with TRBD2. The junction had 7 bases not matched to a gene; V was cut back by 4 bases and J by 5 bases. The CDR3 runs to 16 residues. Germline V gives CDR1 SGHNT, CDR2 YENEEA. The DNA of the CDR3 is TGTGCCAGCAGCTCCTATAGCGGGGGGGGCCACAATGAGCAGTTCTTC. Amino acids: CASSSYSGGGHNEQFF. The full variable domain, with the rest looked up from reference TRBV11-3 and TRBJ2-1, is EAGVVQSPRYKIIEKKQPVAFWCNPISGHNTLYWYLQNLGQGPELLIRYENEEAVDDSQLPKDRFSAERLKGVDSTLKIQPAELGDSAVYLCASSSYSGGGHNEQFFGPGTRLTVL.

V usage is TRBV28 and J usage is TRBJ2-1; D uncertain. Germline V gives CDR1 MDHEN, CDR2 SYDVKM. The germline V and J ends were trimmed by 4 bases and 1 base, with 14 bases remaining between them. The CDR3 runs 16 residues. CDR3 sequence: CASSSTRWYSYNEQFF. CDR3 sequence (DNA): TGTGCCAGCAGTTCCACCAGATGGTATTCCTACAATGAGCAGTTCTTC.

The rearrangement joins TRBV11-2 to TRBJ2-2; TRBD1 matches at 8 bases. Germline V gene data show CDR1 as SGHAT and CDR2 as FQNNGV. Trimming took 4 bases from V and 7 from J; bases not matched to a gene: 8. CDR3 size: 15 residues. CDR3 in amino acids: CASSSSAGGHGELFF. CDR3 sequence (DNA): TGTGCCAGCAGCTCCTCTGCAGGGGGCCACGGGGAGCTGTTTTTT.

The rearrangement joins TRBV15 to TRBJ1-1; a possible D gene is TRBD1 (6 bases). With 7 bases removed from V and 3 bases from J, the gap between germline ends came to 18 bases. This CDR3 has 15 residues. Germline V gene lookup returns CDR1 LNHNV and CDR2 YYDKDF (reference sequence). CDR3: CATKPPGAWDTEAFF. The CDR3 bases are TGTGCCACCAAACCTCCAGGGGCCTGGGACACTGAAGCTTTCTTT.

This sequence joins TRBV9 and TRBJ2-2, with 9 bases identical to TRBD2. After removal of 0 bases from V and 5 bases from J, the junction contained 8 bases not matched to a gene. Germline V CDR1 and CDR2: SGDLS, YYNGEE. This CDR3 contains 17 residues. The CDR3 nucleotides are TGTGCCAGCAGCGTAGTGGAGCGGGGGGAAAGTACCGGGGAGCTGTTTTTT. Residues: CASSVVERGESTGELFF. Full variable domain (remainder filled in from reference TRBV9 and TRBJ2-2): DSGVTQTPKHLITATGQRVTLRCSPRSGDLSVYWYQQSLDQGLQFLIQYYNGEERAKGNILERFSAQQFPDLHSELNLSSLELGDSALYFCASSVVERGESTGELFFGEGSRLTVL.

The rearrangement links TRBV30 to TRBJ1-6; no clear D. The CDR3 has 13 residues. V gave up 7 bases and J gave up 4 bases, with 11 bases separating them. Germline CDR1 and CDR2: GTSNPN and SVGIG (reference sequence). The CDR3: CASRHTYNSPLHF. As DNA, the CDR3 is TGTGCCTCAAGACACACGTATAATTCACCCCTCCACTTT.

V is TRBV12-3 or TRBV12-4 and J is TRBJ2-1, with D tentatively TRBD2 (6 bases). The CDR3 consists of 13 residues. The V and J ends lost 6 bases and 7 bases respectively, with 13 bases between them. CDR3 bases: TGTGCCAGCAGGGGTAAGGCGGGGAATGAGCAGTTCTTC. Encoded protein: CASRGKAGNEQFF.

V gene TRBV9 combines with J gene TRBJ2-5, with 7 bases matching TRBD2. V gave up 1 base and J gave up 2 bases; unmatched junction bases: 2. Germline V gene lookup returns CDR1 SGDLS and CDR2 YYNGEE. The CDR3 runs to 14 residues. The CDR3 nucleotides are TGTGCCAGCAGCGTAAGCGGGACTCAAGAGACCCAGTACTTC. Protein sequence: CASSVSGTQETQYF.

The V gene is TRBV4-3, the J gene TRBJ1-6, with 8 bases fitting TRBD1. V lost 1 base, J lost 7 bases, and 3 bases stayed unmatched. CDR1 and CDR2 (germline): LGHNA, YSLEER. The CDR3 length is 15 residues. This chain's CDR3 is CASSQGTGLNSPLHF. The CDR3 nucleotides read TGCGCCAGCAGCCAAGGGACAGGGTTAAATTCACCCCTCCACTTT.

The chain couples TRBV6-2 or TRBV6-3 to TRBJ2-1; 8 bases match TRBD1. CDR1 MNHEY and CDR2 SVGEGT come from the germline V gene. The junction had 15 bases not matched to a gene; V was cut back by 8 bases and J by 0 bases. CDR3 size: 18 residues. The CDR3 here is CASRSGDRLLPSYNEQFF. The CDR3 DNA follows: TGTGCCAGCCGTTCGGGGGACAGGTTACTCCCCTCCTACAATGAGCAGTTCTTC.

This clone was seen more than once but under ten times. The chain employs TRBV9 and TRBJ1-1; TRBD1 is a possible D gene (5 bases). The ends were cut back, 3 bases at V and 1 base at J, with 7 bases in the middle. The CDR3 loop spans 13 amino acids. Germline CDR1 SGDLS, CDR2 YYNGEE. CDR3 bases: TGTGCCAGCAGCGGACAGACGAACACTGAAGCTTTCTTT. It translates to CASSGQTNTEAFF.

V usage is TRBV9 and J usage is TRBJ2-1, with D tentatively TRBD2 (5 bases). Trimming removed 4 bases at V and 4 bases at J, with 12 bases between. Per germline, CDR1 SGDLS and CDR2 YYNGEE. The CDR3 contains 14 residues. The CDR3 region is CASSSRVGYNEQFF. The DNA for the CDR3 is TGTGCCAGCAGCTCGAGGGTGGGTTACAATGAGCAGTTCTTC.

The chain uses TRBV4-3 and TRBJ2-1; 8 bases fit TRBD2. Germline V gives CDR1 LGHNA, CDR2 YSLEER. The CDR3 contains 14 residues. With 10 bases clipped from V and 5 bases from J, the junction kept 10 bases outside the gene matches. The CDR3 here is CATIYGRGNNEQFF. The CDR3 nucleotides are TGCGCCACAATATACGGGAGGGGTAACAATGAGCAGTTCTTC.